This T cell receptor (beta chain) was sequenced during a study of a mutant IDH1 vaccine in newly diagnosed glioma (dated by TCRdb to about 2021). About the study as a whole: Patients received eight vaccinations in weeks 1, 3, 5, 7, 11, 15, 19 and 23, corresponding to visits V03 through V10. Of the 25 to 40 treated patients, roughly 60% were male and about 40% were female, and the mean age was 40.4 years. Peripheral blood samples were drawn at six visits, namely V03 (baseline), V05, V07, V10, V12 and V13. For exploratory analyses, longitudinal TCRB deep sequencing was carried out in about two dozen treated patients wherever samples were available. Vaccination started 4-6 weeks after radiotherapy alone, or was given together with temozolomide cycles in the groups whose treatment included chemotherapy. Prior to enrollment, standard therapy consisting of radiotherapy alone, temozolomide alone, or radiochemotherapy with temozolomide had been administered to patients, with the combination being received by most patients.

The research as a whole found: The authors stated that sample limitations prevented analyses of patient blood samples from being reproduced. Selection of PBMC samples for TCRB deep sequencing was based on availability. Across multiple MHC alleles, vaccine-induced immune responses were seen in just over 90% of patients. Pseudoprogression seemed to be unrelated to changes in the top peripheral T cell clonotypes found by TCRB sequencing.

Library preparation employed the immunoSEQ multiplex PCR assay. The hsTCRB Kit was used according to the manufacturer's protocol to amplify rearranged TCR beta chain sequences. TCRB libraries were sequenced on an Illumina MiSeq. Under the source paper's analysis protocol: The kit vendor's proprietary platform handled demultiplexing, trimming and gene mapping. TCRdb provides this immuneACCESS table in a form limited to in-frame rearrangements. Some clones are lacking; in checked studies, under half of them reflect an unresolved V gene, and why the rest are absent is not known. Clone size and V and J calls were adopted from that table, with D and trimming inferred from the DNA. The sample records almost 85,000 clones, 65% to 90% of which are singletons. Approximately 2.1% of the sample belongs to the ten largest clones. The cysteine opens and the phenylalanine closes a CDR3 of 14 amino acids. Just CDR3 DNA is preserved here, 42 bases in frame from base 1. For CDR1 and CDR2, the germline V gene lists SGHTA and FQGNSA. Trimming takes 7 bases off V and 3 bases off J; junction bases not matched to a gene: 7.

Note on this clone: The antigen this receptor binds is unknown. No clone much larger than this one lies a single base away; base qualities are absent.

This specimen's time point label, per the study, means: week 23, last vaccination. Each vaccine dose, consisting of 300 ug of a 20-mer mutant IDH1 peptide in Montanide, was administered subcutaneously with topical imiquimod. Newly diagnosed WHO grade 3 or 4 IDH1-mutant astrocytomas showing loss of nuclear ATRX were present in the donors. The samples were drawn from NOA16, a multicentre, single-arm, open-label phase I trial in Germany that tested a mutant IDH1 peptide vaccine in humans for the first time. Genomic DNA for TCRB sequencing was extracted from EDTA blood using the DNeasy Blood and Tissue Kit.

The TCR was taken from a man between 25 and 39 years old with glioma. Some clones in this sample may be carry-over from other donors' samples. The sequences come from PBMCs, collected from a glioma patient whose treatment included an IDH1 peptide vaccine. The chain is made from TRBV7-2 and TRBJ2-7, and TRBD1 aligns with 9 junction nucleotides. The CDR3 loop reads CASTQRTGDYEQYF. The sequenced DNA is TGTGCCAGCACCCAGAGGACAGGGGACTACGAGCAGTACTTC.